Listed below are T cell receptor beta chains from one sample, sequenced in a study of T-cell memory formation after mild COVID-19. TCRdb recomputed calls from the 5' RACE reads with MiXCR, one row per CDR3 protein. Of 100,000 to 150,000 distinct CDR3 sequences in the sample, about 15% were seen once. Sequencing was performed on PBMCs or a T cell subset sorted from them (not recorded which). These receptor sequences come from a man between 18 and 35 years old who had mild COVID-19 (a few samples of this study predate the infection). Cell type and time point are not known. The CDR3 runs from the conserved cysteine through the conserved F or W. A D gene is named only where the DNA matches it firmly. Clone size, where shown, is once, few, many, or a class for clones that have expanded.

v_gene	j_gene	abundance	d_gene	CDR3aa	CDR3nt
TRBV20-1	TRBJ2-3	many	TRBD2	CSASPMKRSGGAPDTQYF	TGCAGTGCTAGCCCCATGAAGCGTAGCGGGGGGGCTCCAGATACGCAGTATTTT
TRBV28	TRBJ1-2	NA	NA	CATAPQRYGYTF	TGTGCCACCGCGCCCCAGCGATATGGCTACACCTTC
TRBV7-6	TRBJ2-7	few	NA	CASSLVAGTTYEQYF	TGTGCCAGCAGCTTAGTGGCGGGGACCACCTACGAGCAGTACTTC
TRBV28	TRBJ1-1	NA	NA	CASSSRATEAFF	TGTGCCAGCAGTTCCAGGGCGACTGAAGCTTTCTTT
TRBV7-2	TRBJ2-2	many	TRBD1	CASSLGQYTGELFF	TGTGCCAGCAGCTTGGGACAGTACACCGGGGAGCTGTTTTTT
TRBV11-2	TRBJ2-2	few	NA	CASSQNLYGRELFF	TGTGCCAGCAGCCAAAACCTCTACGGACGGGAGCTGTTTTTT
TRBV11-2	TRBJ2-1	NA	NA	CASSLSRTLTGYNEQFF	TGTGCCAGCAGCTTATCTCGCACCCTTACAGGCTACAATGAGCAGTTCTTC
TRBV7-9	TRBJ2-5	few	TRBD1	CASSRQGATQETQYF	TGTGCCAGCAGCCGACAGGGGGCCACCCAAGAGACCCAGTACTTC
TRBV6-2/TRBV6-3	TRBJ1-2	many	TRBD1	CASTEPRGNYGYTF	TGTGCCAGCACCGAACCCAGGGGGAACTATGGCTACACCTTC
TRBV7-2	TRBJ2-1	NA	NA	CASSLVVPSLNEQFF	TGTGCCAGCAGCTTAGTCGTCCCGAGCCTTAATGAGCAGTTCTTC
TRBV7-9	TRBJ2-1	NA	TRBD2	CASSPPGLAGGSYNEQFF	TGTGCCAGCAGCCCCCCCGGACTAGCGGGGGGCTCTTACAATGAGCAGTTCTTC
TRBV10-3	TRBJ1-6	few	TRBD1	CAISDGLGTGYNSPLHF	TGTGCCATCAGTGACGGCCTCGGGACAGGGTATAATTCACCCCTCCACTTT
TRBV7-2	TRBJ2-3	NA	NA	CASSPPGVDTQYF	TGTGCCAGCAGCCCCCCAGGGGTAGATACGCAGTATTTT
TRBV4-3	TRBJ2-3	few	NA	CASSQNFEGGTDTQYF	TGCGCCAGCAGCCAAAATTTCGAAGGGGGGACAGATACGCAGTATTTT
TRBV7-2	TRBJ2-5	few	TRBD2	CASSSAGGPGKTQYF	TGTGCCAGCAGTTCAGCGGGGGGGCCTGGGAAGACCCAGTACTTC
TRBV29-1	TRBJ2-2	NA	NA	CSVEGQTNTGELFF	TGCAGCGTTGAAGGGCAAACGAACACCGGGGAGCTGTTTTTT
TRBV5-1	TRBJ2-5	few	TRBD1	CASTTGQGRETQYF	TGCGCCAGCACCACAGGACAGGGACGAGAGACCCAGTACTTC
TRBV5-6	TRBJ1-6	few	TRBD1	CASSTDRAWDSPLHF	TGTGCCAGCAGCACGGACAGGGCCTGGGATTCACCCCTCCACTTT
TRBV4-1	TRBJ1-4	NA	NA	CASSQQGSNEKLFF	TGCGCCAGCAGCCAGCAAGGGAGTAATGAAAAACTGTTTTTT
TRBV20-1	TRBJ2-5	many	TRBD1	CSAKGQGRETQYF	TGCAGTGCTAAGGGACAGGGAAGAGAGACCCAGTACTTC